A selection of T cell receptor beta chains follows, all from one sample in a study of blood T cell repertoires in COVID-19. Assay used: immunoSEQ multiplex PCR; TCRdb lists only in-frame clones, some missing. The repertoire holds about 300,000 clones, under 90% seen once, with 1.5% to 2% in the top ten. Sequenced input: peripheral blood. These receptors came from a woman aged 25 to 39 with COVID-19, enrolled during active disease. CDR3s include the opening cysteine and the closing phenylalanine or tryptophan. The order of the fields is J gene, V gene, CDR3 protein.

j_call: TRBJ1-2
v_call: TRBV4-3
cdr3_aa: CASSQDAGDGGYTF

j_call: TRBJ1-5
v_call: TRBV18
cdr3_aa: CASSTGGGNQPQHF

j_call: TRBJ1-3
v_call: TRBV7-2
cdr3_aa: CASSLESYSGNTIYF

j_call: TRBJ2-1
v_call: TRBV10-2
cdr3_aa: CASSDQRGGVNEQFF

j_call: TRBJ2-5
v_call: TRBV7-2
cdr3_aa: CASSLAGGSWETQYF

j_call: TRBJ2-2
v_call: TRBV6-5
cdr3_aa: CASGTSWELFF

j_call: TRBJ1-3
v_call: TRBV18
cdr3_aa: CASSPPGGFGNTIYF

j_call: TRBJ2-7
v_call: TRBV2
cdr3_aa: CASRGGLAVVHEQYF

j_call: TRBJ2-3
v_call: TRBV4-2
cdr3_aa: CASSQFAGQGPTDTQYF

j_call: TRBJ2-1
v_call: TRBV5-1
cdr3_aa: CASSKGQGPYNEQFF

j_call: TRBJ1-1
v_call: TRBV27
cdr3_aa: CASSSLRQGTLAEAFF

j_call: TRBJ1-1
v_call: TRBV18
cdr3_aa: CASYPGINTEAFF

j_call: TRBJ1-2
v_call: TRBV2
cdr3_aa: CASSEEGGYGYTF

j_call: TRBJ1-5
v_call: TRBV6-6
cdr3_aa: CASSLTSDQPQHF

j_call: TRBJ1-2
v_call: TRBV28
cdr3_aa: CASSHPGGGYTF

j_call: TRBJ1-2
v_call: TRBV18
cdr3_aa: CASSPTGHNYGYTF

j_call: TRBJ2-7
v_call: TRBV7-9
cdr3_aa: CASSLAGGRAYEQYF

j_call: TRBJ1-6
v_call: TRBV6-2/TRBV6-3
cdr3_aa: CASSYSTPSSYNSPLHF

j_call: TRBJ1-1
v_call: TRBV19
cdr3_aa: CASSSATTGNYEAFF